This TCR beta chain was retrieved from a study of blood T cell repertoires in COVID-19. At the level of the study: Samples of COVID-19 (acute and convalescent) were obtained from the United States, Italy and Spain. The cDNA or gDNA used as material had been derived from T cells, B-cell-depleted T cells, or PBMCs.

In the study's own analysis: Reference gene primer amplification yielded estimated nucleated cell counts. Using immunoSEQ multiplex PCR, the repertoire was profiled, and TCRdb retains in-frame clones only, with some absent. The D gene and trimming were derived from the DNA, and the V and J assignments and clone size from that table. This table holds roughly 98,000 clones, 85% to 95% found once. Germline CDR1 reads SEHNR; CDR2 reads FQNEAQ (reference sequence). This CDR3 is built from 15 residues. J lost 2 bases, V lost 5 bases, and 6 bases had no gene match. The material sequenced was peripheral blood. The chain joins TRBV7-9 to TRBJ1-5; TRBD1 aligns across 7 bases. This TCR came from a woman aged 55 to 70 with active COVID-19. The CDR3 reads CASSLGGTGNQPQHF. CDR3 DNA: TGTGCCAGCAGCCTCGGAGGGACAGGCAATCAGCCCCAGCATTTT. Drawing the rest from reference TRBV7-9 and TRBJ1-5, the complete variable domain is DTGVSQNPRHKITKRGQNVTFRCDPISEHNRLYWYRQTLGQGPEFLTYFQNEAQLEKSRLLSDRFSAERPKGSFSTLEIQRTEQGDSAMYLCASSLGGTGNQPQHFGDGTRLSIL.